The 7 T cell receptor beta chains listed next were all sequenced from one sample in a study of shared clonotypes between healthy human individuals. Only in-frame clones appear in the TCRdb table, and some are missing; sequencing was by immunoSEQ multiplex PCR. The sample lists under 350,000 clones, about nine tenths occurring once. The sample comprised memory CD8+ T cells sorted from blood. Regarding subset: CD45RO+ cells pooled with CCR7-negative TemRA cells. The receptors derive from a man between 18 and 35 years old in good health.

The chain is built from TRBV27 and TRBJ1-1, with 9 bases identical to TRBD1. The V gene's germline CDR1 is MNHEY and CDR2 SMNVEV (reference sequence). V was clipped by 3 bases and J by 4 bases; unmatched bases: 3. The CDR3 runs 14 residues. CDR3 residues: CASSLTGGGTEAFF. CDR3 coding DNA: TGTGCCAGCAGTTTGACAGGGGGAGGCACTGAAGCTTTCTTT.

The chain is built from TRBV5-1 and TRBJ2-3, with D possibly being TRBD1 or TRBD2 (6 bases each). CDR3 length equals 15 residues. V dropped 1 base and J dropped 4 bases, with 13 bases sitting between them. Per the germline V gene, CDR1 is SGHRS and CDR2 is YFSETQ. CDR3 sequence reads: CASSLYNRDSDTQYF. The CDR3, as DNA: TGCGCCAGCAGCTTGTATAACAGGGACTCAGATACGCAGTATTTT.

CDR3 sequence: CASSTGGYGYTF. The CDR3, as DNA: TGTGCCAGCAGTACAGGGGGCTATGGCTACACCTTC. This chain connects TRBV27 to TRBJ1-2, with TRBD1 matching over 8 bases. The CDR3 has 12 amino acids. Losses at the gene ends were 5 bases for V and 4 bases for J; bases not matched to a gene: 0. From germline, CDR1 is MNHEY and CDR2 SMNVEV (reference sequence).

DNA for the CDR3: TGTGCCAGCAGTTACTCCTGGGGGATCGGCTACGAGCAGTACTTC. It specifies CASSYSWGIGYEQYF. This sequence joins TRBV6-5 and TRBJ2-7, with D possibly called TRBD1 or TRBD2 (5 bases each). The germline V gene has CDR1 MNHEY and CDR2 SVGAGI. CDR3 length: 15 residues. The V end was cut by 0 bases, the J end by 3 bases, with 12 bases between.

The DNA of the CDR3 is TGTGCCAGCAGTTACCAACAGGGGGCATCTTGGGATGGCTACACCTTC. Translating it yields CASSYQQGASWDGYTF. V and J are TRBV28 and TRBJ1-2; 9 bases are shared with TRBD1. V was pared by 4 bases and J by 6 bases, with 12 bases of the junction left unmatched. The CDR3 consists of 16 residues. Germline V lookup: CDR1 MDHEN, CDR2 SYDVKM.

The chain combines TRBV28 with TRBJ2-7; 10 nucleotides match TRBD1. CDR1 and CDR2 from the germline V gene are MDHEN and SYDVKM. CDR3 size: 16 residues. Trimming took 3 bases from V and 5 from J; bases not matched to a gene: 10. The CDR3 DNA is TGTGCCAGCAGTTTCCGACCGGGACAGGGGAGTAACGAGCAGTACTTC. Amino acid sequence: CASSFRPGQGSNEQYF.

With regard to this clone: A much larger clone lies a single base off, so this may be a read error. Other DNA sequences in this specimen translate into the identical CDR3. This chain connects TRBV6-5 to TRBJ2-1; 10 bases are shared with TRBD2. Germline values: CDR1 MNHEY, CDR2 SVGAGI. The junction had 3 bases not matched to a gene; V was cut back by 2 bases and J by 5 bases. The CDR3 runs to 15 residues. The CDR3 DNA sequence: TGTGCCAGCAGTTACGCTAGCGGGGGTAACAATGAGCAGTTCTTC. It is translated as CASSYASGGNNEQFF.